Presented here are 28 T cell receptor beta chains from one specimen sequenced in a study of identical twins. One entry per CDR3 protein, called by TCRdb with MiXCR from the 5' RACE reads. In the table there are around 95,000 distinct CDR3 sequences, about 6.1% of which are singletons. The sample was memory T cells sorted from blood. The source of these receptors is a woman in her 50s in good health.

This clonotype was seen at least ten times. The chain uses TRBV7-8 and TRBJ1-2; no definite D call. From germline, CDR1 is SGHVS and CDR2 FQNEAQ. The CDR3 loop spans 14 amino acids. V gave up 1 base and J gave up 4 bases, with 10 bases separating them. The CDR3 sequence is CASSLGTAAYGYTF. The CDR3, as DNA: TGTGCCAGCAGCTTAGGCACAGCAGCCTATGGCTACACCTTC.

This clonotype was recorded at least ten times. The chain carries TRBV7-6 and TRBJ1-1; 7 positions agree with TRBD1. The ends lost 5 bases at V and 6 bases at J; junction bases unmatched: 12. Germline V gives CDR1 SGHVS, CDR2 FNYEAQ. The CDR3 covers 15 residues. In DNA form, the CDR3 reads TGTGCCAGCAGCACCACGGGGCTGGGACAGTCTGAAGCTTTCTTT. Its protein product is CASSTTGLGQSEAFF.

This clonotype turned up a few times. The CDR3 DNA is TGCAGCGCTAAACTAACATACGAGCAGTACTTC. It yields the protein CSAKLTYEQYF. V usage is TRBV29-1 and J usage is TRBJ2-7; D uncertain. Germline lookup yields CDR1 SQVTM and CDR2 ANQGSEA. Trimming stripped 7 bases from V and 4 bases from J, with 11 bases between. The CDR3 has 11 residues.

A few counts support this clonotype. V is TRBV5-4 and J is TRBJ2-1; 9 positions match TRBD2. Trimming took 0 bases from V and 3 from J; bases not matched to a gene: 4. Germline values: CDR1 SGHNT, CDR2 YYREEE (reference sequence). The length of the CDR3 is 16 residues. The CDR3: CASSLDLAGIYNEQFF. As DNA, the CDR3 is TGTGCCAGCAGCTTGGACCTAGCGGGGATCTACAATGAGCAGTTCTTC.

In this sample, this clonotype turned up many times. J is TRBJ2-5 and V is TRBV27, with a tentative D call TRBD1 (6 bases). With 5 bases removed from V and 4 bases from J, the gap between germline ends came to 14 bases. CDR1 is MNHEY and CDR2 is SMNVEV in the germline V gene (reference sequence). The CDR3 totals 14 residues. The CDR3 is CASSPRGIRETQYF. The CDR3 nucleotides read TGTGCCAGCAGTCCCAGGGGAATACGAGAGACCCAGTACTTC.

This clonotype was found once. A much larger clone lies a single base off, so this may be a read error. The V and J genes are TRBV11-2 and TRBJ2-5; possibly TRBD2 for D (5 bases). Germline CDR1 reads SGHAT; CDR2 reads FQNNGV. This CDR3 comprises 14 residues. The CDR3 DNA reads as TGTGCCAGCAGCTTGACTACGAAGGGAGAGACCCTGTACTTC. Protein: CASSLTTKGETLYF.

This clonotype was observed once. This sequence joins TRBV2 and TRBJ2-2; D remains ambiguous. The germline CDR1 and CDR2 sequences are SNHLY and FYNNEI. The CDR3 is made up of 14 amino acids. Trimming removed 7 bases from V and 3 bases from J, with 12 bases in between. The CDR3 region is CASTLDGYTGELFF. Here the CDR3 DNA reads TGTGCCAGCACCCTGGACGGGTACACCGGGGAGCTGTTTTTT.

The rearrangement links TRBV5-5 to TRBJ1-3; 9 bases map to TRBD1. The CDR3 totals 17 residues. V lost 0 bases to trimming and J lost 2 bases; unmatched junction nucleotides: 6. CDR1 SGHKS and CDR2 YYEKEE come from the germline V gene (reference sequence). In nucleotides, the CDR3 is TGTGCCAGCAGCTTGGTTCAGGGACAGGGCCCTGGAAACACCATATATTTT. Residues: CASSLVQGQGPGNTIYF. The variable domain in full, with the rest retrieved from reference TRBV5-5 and TRBJ1-3, is DAGVTQSPTHLIKTRGQQVTLRCSPISGHKSVSWYQQVLGQGPQFIFQYYEKEERGRGNFPDRFSARQFPNYSSELNVNALLLGDSALYLCASSLVQGQGPGNTIYFGEGSWLTVV.

There are many counts of this clonotype. The rearrangement joins TRBV5-5 to TRBJ2-1; 7 bases are a match to TRBD1. The CDR3 length is 14 residues. Trimming at V came to 2 bases and at J to 5 bases, leaving 4 bases not matched to a gene. Germline CDR1 reads SGHKS; CDR2 reads YYEKEE (reference sequence). In DNA, the CDR3 is TGTGCCAGCAGCTTACCGGGACAGAACAATGAGCAGTTCTTC. As protein: CASSLPGQNNEQFF.

This clonotype was detected many times. The chain recombines TRBV2 with TRBJ2-7; possibly TRBD2 for D (6 bases). This CDR3 region has 12 residues. Per germline, CDR1 SNHLY and CDR2 FYNNEI. The V end was cut by 8 bases, the J end by 3 bases, with 11 bases between. For the CDR3, the DNA is TGTGCCAGCGGGGAGACTAGCTACGAGCAGTACGTC. As protein: CASGETSYEQYV.

Only a few counts were recorded for this clonotype. This chain links TRBV7-9 with TRBJ2-5; unclear D gene. V lost 5 bases and J 4 bases, leaving 14 bases between the germline ends. Germline CDR1 reads SEHNR; CDR2 reads FQNEAQ (reference sequence). The CDR3 has 14 amino acids. For the CDR3, the DNA is TGTGCCAGCAGCCCAGGTGTGTCCCCAGAGACCCAGTACTTC. Its translation: CASSPGVSPETQYF.

The chain uses TRBV12-3 or TRBV12-4 and TRBJ1-1; no reliable D call. CDR3 length: 15 amino acids. V shed 3 bases and J shed 1 base, with 12 bases lying between them. In nucleotides, the CDR3 is TGTGCCAGCAGTTTTGGCACAGCAACGAACACTGAAGCTTTCTTT. Its protein product is CASSFGTATNTEAFF.

This rearrangement joins TRBV5-1 to TRBJ2-6; D not certain. The CDR3 is 16 residues long. Germline CDR1 reads SGHRS; CDR2 reads YFSETQ. Trimming took off 1 base at V and 1 base at J, with 9 bases between the two ends. CDR3 bases: TGCGCCAGCAGCTTGTCGGGCCTTTCTGGGGCCAACGTCCTGACTTTC. As protein: CASSLSGLSGANVLTF.

This clonotype has a count of ten or more. The chain links TRBV30 to TRBJ1-2; 9 nucleotides match TRBD1. In germline, CDR1 is GTSNPN, CDR2 SVGIG (reference sequence). The V segment lost 8 bases and the J segment 8 bases; nucleotides outside the gene matches: 21. The CDR3 spans 16 residues. CDR3: CARHLTGGTGILGYTF. Written as DNA, the CDR3 is TGTGCCCGCCATCTCACAGGCGGGACAGGGATTTTGGGCTACACCTTC.

The chain combines TRBV7-8 with TRBJ2-1, with TRBD2 as a possible D gene (6 bases). Germline V gene lookup returns CDR1 SGHVS and CDR2 FQNEAQ. The length of the CDR3 is 14 residues. Trimming shortened V by 7 bases and J by 10 bases, and 20 bases separated the two germline ends. This chain's CDR3 is CASKGLALHLEQFF. The CDR3 DNA reads TGTGCCAGCAAGGGACTTGCCCTACATTTGGAGCAGTTCTTC. Variable domain in full (rest from reference TRBV7-8 and TRBJ2-1): GAGVSQSPRYKVAKRGQDVALRCDPISGHVSLFWYQQALGQGPEFLTYFQNEAQLDKSGLPSDRFFAERPEGSVSTLKIQRTQQEDSAVYLCASKGLALHLEQFFGPGTRLTVL.

This clonotype has just a few counts. This chain joins TRBV7-9 and TRBJ1-2; unclear D gene. The CDR3 extends over 13 amino acids. With 5 bases removed from V and 4 bases from J, the gap between germline ends came to 11 bases. Per the germline V gene, CDR1 is SEHNR and CDR2 is FQNEAQ (reference sequence). The CDR3 loop reads CASSQTEVYGYTF. For the CDR3, the DNA is TGTGCCAGCAGCCAGACCGAGGTCTATGGCTACACCTTC.

This clonotype has a handful of counts. The chain combines TRBV27 with TRBJ1-5; tentatively, D is TRBD1 (5 bases). V lost 3 bases and J 9 bases, leaving 9 bases between the germline ends. There are 12 residues in the CDR3. Germline loops: CDR1 MNHEY, CDR2 SMNVEV (reference sequence). The CDR3 DNA reads as TGTGCCAGCAGTTTGAATGGGGGGCCCCAGCATTTT. It is translated as CASSLNGGPQHF.

This clonotype was seen at least ten times. The genes are TRBV5-6 and TRBJ2-5, with D tentatively TRBD2 (6 bases). Germline V CDR1 and CDR2: SGHDT, YYEEEE. The CDR3 is 16 amino acids. With 5 bases removed from V and 0 bases from J, the gap between germline ends came to 17 bases. The CDR3 loop reads CASRGPGLQYQETQYF. For the CDR3, the DNA is TGTGCCAGCAGGGGACCGGGACTCCAATACCAAGAGACCCAGTACTTC.

This clonotype was recorded at least ten times. The CDR3 is CATSRGITSGQETQYF. The CDR3 DNA sequence: TGTGCCACCAGCAGAGGAATTACTAGCGGACAAGAGACCCAGTACTTC. The V gene is TRBV15, the J gene TRBJ2-5; 8 bases align to TRBD2. Germline V gene sequence: CDR1 LNHNV, CDR2 YYDKDF (reference sequence). Trimming took 1 base from V and 2 from J; bases not matched to a gene: 6. The CDR3 covers 16 residues.

V gene TRBV10-3 combines with J gene TRBJ1-1; D is perhaps TRBD1 (6 bases). Germline V gene lookup returns CDR1 ENHRY and CDR2 SYGVKD. The CDR3 runs to 17 residues. Trimming took off 6 bases at V and 1 base at J, with 21 bases between the two ends. In DNA form, the CDR3 reads TGTGCCATCAGCCTTAGTAGGGGGGCATCGGGGAACACTGAAGCTTTCTTT. This translates into CAISLSRGASGNTEAFF.

The sample holds many counts of this clonotype. CDR3 nucleotide sequence: TGCAGTGCTCATCCGGGACTCAGCACAGATACGCAGTATTTT. Its translation: CSAHPGLSTDTQYF. This chain links TRBV20-1 with TRBJ2-3, with D perhaps matching TRBD2 (6 bases). There are 14 residues in the CDR3. Germline assignment: CDR1 DFQATT and CDR2 SNEGSKA (reference sequence). With 5 bases removed from V and 0 bases from J, the gap between germline ends came to 12 bases.

This clonotype showed up many times. The chain combines TRBV19 with TRBJ2-3; no clear D gene. The CDR3 totals 14 residues. Germline lookup yields CDR1 LNHDA and CDR2 SQIVND (reference sequence). V was shortened by 5 bases and J by 0 bases, with 9 bases between the two germline ends. The CDR3 DNA reads TGTGCCAGTAGTCACGCGCCTAGCACAGATACGCAGTATTTT. Translated, it gives CASSHAPSTDTQYF.

This clonotype was detected a few times. This chain connects TRBV19 to TRBJ2-6, with D possibly being TRBD1 or TRBD2 (6 bases each). V dropped 3 bases and J dropped 2 bases, with 14 bases sitting between them. This CDR3 is built from 17 residues. Germline V CDR1 and CDR2: LNHDA, SQIVND (reference sequence). CDR3 in DNA: TGTGCCAGTAGTATTTGGCAGGGGACTCCTGGGGCCAACGTCCTGACTTTC. Amino acid sequence: CASSIWQGTPGANVLTF.

This clonotype was counted at least ten times. The CDR3 loop is CASRPYGQGASAEAFF. In DNA, the CDR3 is TGTGCCAGCAGGCCTTACGGACAGGGGGCTTCAGCTGAAGCTTTCTTT. V gene TRBV12-3 or TRBV12-4 combines with J gene TRBJ1-1, with TRBD1 matching over 11 bases. There are 16 residues in the CDR3. The V segment lost 6 bases and the J segment 6 bases; nucleotides outside the gene matches: 12.

This clonotype has at least ten counts. The J gene is TRBJ1-3, the V gene TRBV7-9, with D uncertain. The ends were cut back, 0 bases at V and 3 bases at J, with 0 bases in the middle. The germline V gene encodes CDR1 SEHNR and CDR2 FQNEAQ (reference sequence). The CDR3 runs to 12 residues. CDR3 sequence: CASSLAGNTIYF. CDR3 nucleotides: TGTGCCAGCAGCTTAGCTGGAAACACCATATATTTT.

In this sample, this clonotype turned up many times. The chain couples TRBV27 to TRBJ2-1; 7 bases are a match to TRBD1. The CDR3 totals 16 residues. Germline V gene data show CDR1 as MNHEY and CDR2 as SMNVEV (reference sequence). With 5 bases clipped from V and 6 bases from J, the junction kept 13 bases outside the gene matches. CDR3 sequence (DNA): TGTGCCAGCAGTATTTACAGGGGACCCACCGTCAATGAGCAGTTCTTC. Its translation is CASSIYRGPTVNEQFF.

This clonotype was seen repeatedly, ten times or more. J is TRBJ2-1 and V is TRBV29-1, with 14 nucleotides matching TRBD2. Trimming cost V 4 bases and J 0 bases; bases outside gene matches: 2. The CDR3 contains 16 residues. Germline V gene lookup returns CDR1 SQVTM and CDR2 ANQGSEA. The CDR3 is CSVGTSGRSSYNEQFF. CDR3 DNA: TGCAGCGTTGGGACTAGCGGGAGGAGCTCCTACAATGAGCAGTTCTTC.

The genes are TRBV24-1 and TRBJ2-2; D possibly corresponds to TRBD2 (6 bases). Between the trimmed V and J ends, which lost 4 bases and 7 bases, there was a span of 12 bases. The CDR3 has 14 amino acids. The germline V gene has CDR1 KGHDR and CDR2 SFDVKD. Written as DNA, the CDR3 is TGTGCCACCAGTGAAGGTCGGGAGAGCGGGGAGCTGTTTTTT. Translation gives CATSEGRESGELFF.